These 8 T cell receptor beta chains came from one sample sequenced in a study of tumor-infiltrating lymphocytes in primary liver carcinoma. Co-extracted RNA and DNA came from around 20-30 mg of unsorted bulk tissue. TCR beta cDNA was prepared out of roughly 490 ng total RNA by means of a constant-region primer. Employing slightly modified ARM-PCR, three nested multiplex PCR rounds were run, and these gave rise to the TCR beta libraries. TRBV1-TRBV30 forward primers paired with a C-beta reverse primer were used in the first two PCR rounds, which ran 9 to 10 cycles each. TCRdb passed the multiplex PCR reads through MiXCR, listing each CDR3 protein once. The sample consists of more than 30,000 distinct CDR3 sequences, 75% of them appearing once. The material sequenced was tumor-adjacent normal liver tissue. The receptor source for this set is a man aged 35 to 55 with primary liver carcinoma and hepatitis B virus infection.

The count of this clonotype is one. The CDR3 nucleotides are TGTGCCAGCAGTTTGGCGGGAGTCGCCAACGAGCAGTACTTC. Translated: CASSLAGVANEQYF. The chain is built from TRBV28 and TRBJ2-7; TRBD2 agrees at 7 bases. The CDR3 is 14 residues long. V shed 3 bases and J 5 bases; nucleotides not matched to a gene: 7. Germline loops: CDR1 MDHEN, CDR2 SYDVKM.

This clonotype came up many times. The chain is built from TRBV4-3 and TRBJ2-6; D is undetermined. This CDR3 is 17 amino acids long. Trimming took off 0 bases at V and 0 bases at J, with 9 bases between the two ends. Germline lookup yields CDR1 LGHNA and CDR2 YSLEER. CDR3 region: CASSQDGFRSGANVLTF. For the CDR3, the DNA is TGCGCCAGCAGCCAAGATGGGTTCCGCTCTGGGGCCAACGTCCTGACTTTC.

The chain is built from TRBV6-2 or TRBV6-3 and TRBJ2-5; TRBD1 is a possible D gene (6 bases). V shed 7 bases and J shed 5 bases, with 17 bases lying between them. Germline lookup yields CDR1 MNHEY and CDR2 SVGEGT. CDR3 size: 14 residues. This CDR3 is CASTSRTVTETQYF. The CDR3 DNA follows: TGTGCCAGCACTTCACGGACAGTTACGGAGACCCAGTACTTC.

The V gene is TRBV29-1, the J gene TRBJ1-3; no definite D call. V gave up 6 bases and J gave up 0 bases, with 9 bases separating them. CDR1 and CDR2 (germline): SQVTM, ANQGSEA. CDR3 length: 13 residues. In nucleotides, the CDR3 is TGCAGCGTGATAACTGACTCTGGAAACACCATATATTTT. This encodes CSVITDSGNTIYF.

Details on this clonotype: The junction differs from germline at one of its ends, possibly a read error. The V and J genes are TRBV4-2 and TRBJ2-5; D gene ambiguous. CDR3 length: 15 residues. The germline V gene encodes CDR1 LGHNA and CDR2 YNFKEQ. The CDR3 here is CVSSQDLGSVETQYF. Here the CDR3 DNA reads TGTGTCAGCAGTCAAGACCTGGGATCGGTGGAGACGCAGTACTTC.

In the case of this clonotype: One junction end disagrees with the germline gene, perhaps due to a read error. The J gene is TRBJ1-1, the V gene TRBV4-3, with D maybe TRBD1 (6 bases). The CDR3 runs to 13 residues. Germline V gene lookup returns CDR1 LGHNA and CDR2 YSLEER. The CDR3 spells CASCQGGNTEALF. In nucleotides, the CDR3 is TGCGCCAGCTGCCAAGGGGGGAACACTGAAGCTCTCTTT.

Points on this clonotype: An end of the junction does not agree with germline; a read error may underlie this. The V and J genes are TRBV19 and TRBJ1-2; 7 positions agree with TRBD1. Per the germline V gene, CDR1 is LNHDA and CDR2 is SQIVND (reference sequence). CDR3 size: 18 residues. The chain's CDR3 is CTSSIDRDSITSGYGYTF. CDR3 nucleotides: TGTACCAGTAGTATAGATCGGGACAGCATAACCTCAGGCTATGGCTACACCTTC. Full variable domain (missing parts from reference TRBV19 and TRBJ1-2): DGGITQSPKYLFRKEGQNVTLSCEQNLNHDAMYWYRQDPGQGLRLIYYSQIVNDFQKGDIAEGYSVSREKKESFPLTVTSAQKNPTAFYLCTSSIDRDSITSGYGYTFGSGTRLTVV.

To note about this clonotype: The junction differs from germline at one of its ends, possibly a read error. This chain links TRBV6-2 or TRBV6-3 with TRBJ2-5; 8 nucleotides agree with TRBD1. The germline gives CDR1 MNHEY, CDR2 SVGEGT. This CDR3 comprises 14 residues. CDR3: CASIIAGQGGTQYF. The CDR3 DNA reads as TGTGCCAGCATTATCGCAGGACAGGGCGGGACCCAGTACTTT.